Listed here is a single TCR beta chain. The data were taken from a study of CD8 T cells in Susac syndrome. With random hexamers, about 0.5 to 1 ug RNA was reverse transcribed. Multiplex immunoSEQ PCR targeted 54 Vbeta and 13 Jbeta TCR beta segments. In TCRdb, the immunoSEQ multiplex PCR reads were re-called with MiXCR into one record per CDR3 protein. The sample carries 120,000 to 150,000 distinct CDR3 sequences, roughly 94% recorded once. V gave up 4 bases and J gave up 11 bases, with 14 bases separating them. The CDR3 has 12 residues. The controls were healthy donors who were matched for age and sex. Purification of the CD8+ and CD4+ T cells relied on negative isolation, and TEMRA cells underwent FACS enrichment.

Material: CD4+ T cells from PBMCs. The clonotype was recovered from a human donor in good health. This rearrangement joins TRBV12-3 or TRBV12-4 to TRBJ1-1, with unresolved D. As DNA, the CDR3 is TGTGCCAGCAGTTATTCAGTCACAGTGGCTTTCTTT. It codes for CASSYSVTVAFF.